Described below is a single TCR beta chain sequence and its context. Profiling relied on immunoSEQ multiplex PCR, and the TCRdb table lists in-frame clones only, not all of them. The data show 100,000 to 150,000 clones, around 93% seen once. The data belong to a study of control samples from healthy donors and cancer patients. With 7 bases clipped from V and 1 base from J, the junction kept 7 bases outside the gene matches. The germline V gene has CDR1 MNHNY and CDR2 SVGAGI (reference sequence). CDR3 length equals 15 residues. The receptor comes from a man over 45 with head and neck cancer. The chain combines TRBV6-6 with TRBJ1-5, with TRBD1 identical over 7 bases. Sequencing used PBMCs. The DNA for the CDR3 is TGTGCCAGCACCTTACAACAGGGGAGCAATCAGCCCCAGCATTTT. As protein: CASTLQQGSNQPQHF.